Included here is one TCR beta chain sequence, with context. The antigen is not known. A read error may account for a junction end that differs from germline. This record comes from a study of early T cells in non-severe SARS-CoV-2 infection. Broader study findings: Anti-spike CD8 specificities were favored by VDJdb matching, whose results missed private and CD4 specificities.

Individually, cDNA molecules had unique molecular identifiers attached to them. TCRdb passed the 5' RACE reads through MiXCR, listing each CDR3 protein once. In the table there are 120,000 or so distinct CDR3 sequences, approximately 12% of which are singletons. The CDR3 consists of 14 residues. Germline V gene data show CDR1 as LNHNV and CDR2 as YYDKDF (reference sequence). This receptor was identified in an adult who was a healthcare worker with PCR-confirmed SARS-CoV-2 infection or an uninfected control (not recorded which). The source was whole blood, collected at baseline. This chain connects TRBV15 to TRBJ1-1; TRBD1 might be the D (6 bases). This chain's CDR3 is CATNREVQGTEAFF. CDR3 in DNA: TGTGCCACCAACAGAGAGGTACAGGGCACTGAAGCTTTCTTT.